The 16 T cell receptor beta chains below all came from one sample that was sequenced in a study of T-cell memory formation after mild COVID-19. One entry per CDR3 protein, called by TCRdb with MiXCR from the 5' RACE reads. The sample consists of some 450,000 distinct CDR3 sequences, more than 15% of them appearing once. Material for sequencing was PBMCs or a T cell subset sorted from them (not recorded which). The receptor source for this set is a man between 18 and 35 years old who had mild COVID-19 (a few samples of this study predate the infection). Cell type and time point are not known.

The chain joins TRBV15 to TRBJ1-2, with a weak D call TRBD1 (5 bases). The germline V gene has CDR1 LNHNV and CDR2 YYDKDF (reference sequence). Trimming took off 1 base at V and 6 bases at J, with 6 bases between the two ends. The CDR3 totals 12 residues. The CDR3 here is CATSRVGDGYTF. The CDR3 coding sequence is TGTGCCACCAGCAGAGTGGGGGATGGCTACACCTTC.

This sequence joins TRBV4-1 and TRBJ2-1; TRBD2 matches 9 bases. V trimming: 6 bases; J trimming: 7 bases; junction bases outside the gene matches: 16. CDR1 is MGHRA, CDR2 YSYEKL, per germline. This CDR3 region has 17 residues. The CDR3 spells CASRWLAGTQRSNEQFF. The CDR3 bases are TGCGCCAGCAGATGGCTAGCGGGGACCCAAAGAAGTAATGAGCAGTTCTTC.

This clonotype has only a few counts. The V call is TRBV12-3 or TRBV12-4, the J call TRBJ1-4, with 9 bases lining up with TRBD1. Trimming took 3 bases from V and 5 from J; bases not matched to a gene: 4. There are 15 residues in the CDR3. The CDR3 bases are TGTGCCAGCAGTTTGGGGACAGGGAGAAATGAAAAACTGTTTTTT. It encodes CASSLGTGRNEKLFF.

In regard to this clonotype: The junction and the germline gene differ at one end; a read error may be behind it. The CDR3 spells CASSLVETKGGKTQYF. CDR3 nucleotide sequence: TGTGCTAGCAGCTTAGTCGAAACCAAGGGTGGAAAGACCCAGTACTTC. The chain has TRBV7-7 and TRBJ2-5; D is uncertain. This CDR3 is built from 16 residues. From germline, CDR1 is SSHAT and CDR2 FNYEAQ (reference sequence).

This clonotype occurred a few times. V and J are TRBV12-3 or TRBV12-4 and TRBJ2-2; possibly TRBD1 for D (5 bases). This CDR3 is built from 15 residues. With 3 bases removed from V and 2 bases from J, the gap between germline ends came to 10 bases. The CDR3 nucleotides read TGTGCCAGCAGTTTTAGACAGTCTAACACCGGGGAGCTGTTTTTT. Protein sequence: CASSFRQSNTGELFF.

The CDR3: CASSPALTSGGPQETQYF. The CDR3 coding sequence is TGTGCCAGCAGCCCCGCCCTCACTAGCGGGGGACCGCAAGAGACCCAGTACTTC. The rearrangement uses TRBV7-9 and TRBJ2-5, with 11 bases fitting TRBD2. Trimming cost V 5 bases and J 2 bases; bases outside gene matches: 13. Germline CDR1 reads SEHNR; CDR2 reads FQNEAQ (reference sequence). The CDR3 has 18 residues.

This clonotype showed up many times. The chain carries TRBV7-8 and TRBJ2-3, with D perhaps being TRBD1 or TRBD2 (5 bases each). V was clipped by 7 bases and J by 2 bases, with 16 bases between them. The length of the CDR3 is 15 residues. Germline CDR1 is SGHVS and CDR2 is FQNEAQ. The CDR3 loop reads CASTVGTAYTDTQYF. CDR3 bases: TGTGCCAGCACCGTAGGGACGGCCTACACAGATACGCAGTATTTT. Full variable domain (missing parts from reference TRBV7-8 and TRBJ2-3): GAGVSQSPRYKVAKRGQDVALRCDPISGHVSLFWYQQALGQGPEFLTYFQNEAQLDKSGLPSDRFFAERPEGSVSTLKIQRTQQEDSAVYLCASTVGTAYTDTQYFGPGTRLTVL.

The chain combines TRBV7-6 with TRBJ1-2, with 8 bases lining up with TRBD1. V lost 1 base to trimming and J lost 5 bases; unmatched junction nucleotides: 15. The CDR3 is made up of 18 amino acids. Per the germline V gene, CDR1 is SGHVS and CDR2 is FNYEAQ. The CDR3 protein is CASSLGGGGQGEKYGYTF. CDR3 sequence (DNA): TGTGCCAGCAGCTTAGGAGGGGGAGGACAGGGAGAAAAGTATGGCTACACCTTC.

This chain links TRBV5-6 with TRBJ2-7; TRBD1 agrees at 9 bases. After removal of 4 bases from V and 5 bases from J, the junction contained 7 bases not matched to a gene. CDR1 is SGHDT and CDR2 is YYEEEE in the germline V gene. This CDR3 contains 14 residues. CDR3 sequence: CASSPTGTGNEQYV. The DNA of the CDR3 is TGTGCCAGCAGCCCAACAGGGACAGGGAACGAGCAGTACGTC.

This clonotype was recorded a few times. CDR3 coding DNA: TGTGCCAGCAGTGCTACCGGGACAGGGATCTTGACGCAGTATTTT. Translating it yields CASSATGTGILTQYF. J is TRBJ2-3 and V is TRBV5-4; 9 nucleotides agree with TRBD1. The CDR3 length is 15 residues. V was clipped by 5 bases and J by 9 bases; unmatched bases: 13. The germline V gene encodes CDR1 SGHNT and CDR2 YYREEE (reference sequence).

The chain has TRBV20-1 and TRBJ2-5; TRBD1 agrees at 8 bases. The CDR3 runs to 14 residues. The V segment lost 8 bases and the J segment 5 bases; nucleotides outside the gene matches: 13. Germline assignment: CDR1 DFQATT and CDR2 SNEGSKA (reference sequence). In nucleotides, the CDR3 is TGCAGTCGGGGACAGGTTCGCCAGGGGGAGACCCAGTACTTC. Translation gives CSRGQVRQGETQYF.

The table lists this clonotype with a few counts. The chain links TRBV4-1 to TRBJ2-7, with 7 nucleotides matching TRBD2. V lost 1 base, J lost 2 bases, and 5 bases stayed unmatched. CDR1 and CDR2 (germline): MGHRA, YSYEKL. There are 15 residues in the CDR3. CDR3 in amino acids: CASSQGPAGAYEQYF. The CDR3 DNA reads TGCGCCAGCAGCCAAGGGCCGGCGGGGGCCTACGAGCAGTACTTC.

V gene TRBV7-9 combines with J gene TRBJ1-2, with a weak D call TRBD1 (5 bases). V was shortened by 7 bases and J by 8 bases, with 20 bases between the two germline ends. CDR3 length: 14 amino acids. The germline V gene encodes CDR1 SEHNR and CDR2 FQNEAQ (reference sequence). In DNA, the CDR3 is TGTGCCAGCACCCCGAATGGAGGGGAGTACGGCTACACCTTC. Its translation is CASTPNGGEYGYTF. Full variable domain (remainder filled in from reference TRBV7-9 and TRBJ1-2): DTGVSQNPRHKITKRGQNVTFRCDPISEHNRLYWYRQTLGQGPEFLTYFQNEAQLEKSRLLSDRFSAERPKGSFSTLEIQRTEQGDSAMYLCASTPNGGEYGYTFGSGTRLTVV.

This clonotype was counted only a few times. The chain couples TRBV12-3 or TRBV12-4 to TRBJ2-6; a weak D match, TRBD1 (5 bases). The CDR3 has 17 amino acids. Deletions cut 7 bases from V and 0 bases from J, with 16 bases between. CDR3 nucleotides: TGTGCCAGCACTTTGCCCAGGGTTAGCTCTGGGGCCAACGTCCTGACTTTC. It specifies CASTLPRVSSGANVLTF.

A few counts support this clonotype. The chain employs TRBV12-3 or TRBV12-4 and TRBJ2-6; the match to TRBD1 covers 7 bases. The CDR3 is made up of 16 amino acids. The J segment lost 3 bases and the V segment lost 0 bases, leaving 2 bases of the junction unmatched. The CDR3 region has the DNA TGTGCCAGCAGTTTAGCCCCAGGGGGTGGGGCCAACGTCCTGACTTTC. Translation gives CASSLAPGGGANVLTF.

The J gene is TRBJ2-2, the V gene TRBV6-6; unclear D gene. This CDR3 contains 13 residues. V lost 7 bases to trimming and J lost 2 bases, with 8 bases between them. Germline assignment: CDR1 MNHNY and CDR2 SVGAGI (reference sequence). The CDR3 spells CASIYRNTGELFF. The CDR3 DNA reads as TGTGCCAGCATCTATCGTAACACCGGGGAGCTGTTTTTT.